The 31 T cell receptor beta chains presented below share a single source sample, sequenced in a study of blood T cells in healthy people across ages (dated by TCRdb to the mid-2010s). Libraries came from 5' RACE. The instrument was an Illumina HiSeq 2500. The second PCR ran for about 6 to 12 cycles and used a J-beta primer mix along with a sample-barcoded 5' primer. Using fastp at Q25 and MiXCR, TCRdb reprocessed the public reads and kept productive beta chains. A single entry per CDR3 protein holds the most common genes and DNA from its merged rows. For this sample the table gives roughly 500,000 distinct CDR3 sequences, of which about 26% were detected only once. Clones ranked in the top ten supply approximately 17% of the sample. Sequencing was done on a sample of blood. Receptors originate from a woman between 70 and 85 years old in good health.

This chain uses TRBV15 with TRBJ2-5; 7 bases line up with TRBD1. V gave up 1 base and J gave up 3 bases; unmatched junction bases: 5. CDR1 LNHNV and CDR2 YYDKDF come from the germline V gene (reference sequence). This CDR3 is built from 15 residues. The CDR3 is CATSRGPGQKETQYF. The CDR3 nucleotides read TGTGCCACCAGCAGAGGACCGGGACAGAAAGAGACCCAGTACTTC.

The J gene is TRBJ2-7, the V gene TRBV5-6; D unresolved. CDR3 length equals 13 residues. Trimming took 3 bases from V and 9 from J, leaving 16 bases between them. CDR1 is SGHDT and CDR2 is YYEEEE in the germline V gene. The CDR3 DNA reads TGTGCCAGCAGCTCGACTCCTCAGTCGGGGCAGTACTTC. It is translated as CASSSTPQSGQYF.

The CDR3 region is CASTDRGSPQETQYF. The CDR3 bases are TGTGCCAGCACCGACCGGGGTTCCCCCCAAGAGACCCAGTACTTC. V and J are TRBV7-2 and TRBJ2-5; D is perhaps TRBD2 (5 bases). The CDR3 contains 15 residues. In germline, CDR1 is SGHTA, CDR2 FQGNSA. The V end lost 7 bases, the J end lost 1 base, and 16 bases lay between the germline ends.

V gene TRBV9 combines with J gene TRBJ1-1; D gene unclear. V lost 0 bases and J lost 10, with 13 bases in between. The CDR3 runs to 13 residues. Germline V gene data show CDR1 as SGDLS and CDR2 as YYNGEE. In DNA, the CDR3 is TGTGCCAGCAGCGTAGTCCCGGACCGAGGAGCTTTCTTT. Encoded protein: CASSVVPDRGAFF.

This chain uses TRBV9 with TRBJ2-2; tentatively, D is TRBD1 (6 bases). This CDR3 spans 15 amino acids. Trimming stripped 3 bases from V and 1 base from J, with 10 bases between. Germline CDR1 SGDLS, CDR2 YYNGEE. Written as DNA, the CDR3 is TGTGCCAGCAGCGCAGGGGTAGGGAACACCGGGGAGCTGTTTTTT. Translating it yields CASSAGVGNTGELFF.

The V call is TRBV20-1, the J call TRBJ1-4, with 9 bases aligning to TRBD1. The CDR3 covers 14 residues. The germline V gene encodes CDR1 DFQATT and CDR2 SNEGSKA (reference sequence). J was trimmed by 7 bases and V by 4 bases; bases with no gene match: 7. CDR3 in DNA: TGCAGTGCTACGCCGGGACAGGGTGGTGAAAAACTGTTTTTT. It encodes CSATPGQGGEKLFF.

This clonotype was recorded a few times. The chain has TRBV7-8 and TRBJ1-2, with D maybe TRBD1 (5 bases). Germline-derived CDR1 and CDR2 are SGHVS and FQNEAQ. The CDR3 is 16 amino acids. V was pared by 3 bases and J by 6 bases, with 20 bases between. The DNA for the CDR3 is TGTGCCAGCAGCTTCCCCCGGGGTTGGGGGGAGAATGGCTACACCTTC. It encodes CASSFPRGWGENGYTF.

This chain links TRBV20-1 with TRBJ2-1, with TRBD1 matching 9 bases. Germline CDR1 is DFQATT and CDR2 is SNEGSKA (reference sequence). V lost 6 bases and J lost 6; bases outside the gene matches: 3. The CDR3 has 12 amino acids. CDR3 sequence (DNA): TGCAGTGCCTACAGGGGGCCCAATGAGCAGTTCTTC. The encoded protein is CSAYRGPNEQFF.

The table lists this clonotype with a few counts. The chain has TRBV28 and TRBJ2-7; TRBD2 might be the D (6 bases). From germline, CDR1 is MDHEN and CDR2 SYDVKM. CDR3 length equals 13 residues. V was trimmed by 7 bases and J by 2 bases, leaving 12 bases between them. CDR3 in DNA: TGTGCCAGCAATGCGGGGAGCCCCTACGAGCAGTACTTC. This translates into CASNAGSPYEQYF.

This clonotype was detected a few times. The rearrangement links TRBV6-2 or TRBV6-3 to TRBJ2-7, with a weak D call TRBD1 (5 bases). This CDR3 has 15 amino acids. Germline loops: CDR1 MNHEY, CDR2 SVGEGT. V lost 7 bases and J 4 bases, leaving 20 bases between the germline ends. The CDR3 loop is CASIKRQSGVYEQYF. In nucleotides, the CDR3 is TGTGCCAGCATTAAAAGACAGTCAGGAGTGTACGAGCAGTACTTC.

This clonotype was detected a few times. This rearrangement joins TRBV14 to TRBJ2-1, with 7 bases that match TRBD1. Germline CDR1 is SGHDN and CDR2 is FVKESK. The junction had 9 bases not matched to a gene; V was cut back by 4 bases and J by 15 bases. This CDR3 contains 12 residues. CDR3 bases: TGTGCCAGCAGCCCGGACCGGACAGGTCGGTTCTTC. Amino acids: CASSPDRTGRFF.

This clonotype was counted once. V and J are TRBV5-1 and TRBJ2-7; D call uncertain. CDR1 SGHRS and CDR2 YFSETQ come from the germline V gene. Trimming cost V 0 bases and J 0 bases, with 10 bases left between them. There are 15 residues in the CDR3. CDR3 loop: CASSLEAVSSYEQYF. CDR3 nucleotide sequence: TGCGCCAGCAGCTTGGAGGCAGTCTCCTCCTACGAGCAGTACTTC.

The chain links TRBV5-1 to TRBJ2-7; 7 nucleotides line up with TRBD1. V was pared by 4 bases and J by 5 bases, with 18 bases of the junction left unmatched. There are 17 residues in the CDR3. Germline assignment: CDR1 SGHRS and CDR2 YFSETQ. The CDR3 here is CASSPPDRSSPRNEQYF. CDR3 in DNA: TGCGCCAGCAGCCCCCCGGACAGGTCTTCCCCTCGGAACGAGCAGTACTTC.

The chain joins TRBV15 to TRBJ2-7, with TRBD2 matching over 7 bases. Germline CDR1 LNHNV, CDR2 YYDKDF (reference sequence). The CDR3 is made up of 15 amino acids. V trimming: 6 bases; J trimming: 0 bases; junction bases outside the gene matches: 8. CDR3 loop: CATSLQRGLSYEQYF. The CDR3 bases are TGTGCCACCAGTTTACAGCGGGGACTCTCCTACGAGCAGTACTTC.

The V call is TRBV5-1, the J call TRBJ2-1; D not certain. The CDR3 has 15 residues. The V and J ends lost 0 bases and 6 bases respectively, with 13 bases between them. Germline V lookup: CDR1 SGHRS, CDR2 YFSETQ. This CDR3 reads CASSLVSRGVNEQFF. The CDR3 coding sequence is TGCGCCAGCAGCTTGGTATCGAGAGGAGTCAATGAGCAGTTCTTC.

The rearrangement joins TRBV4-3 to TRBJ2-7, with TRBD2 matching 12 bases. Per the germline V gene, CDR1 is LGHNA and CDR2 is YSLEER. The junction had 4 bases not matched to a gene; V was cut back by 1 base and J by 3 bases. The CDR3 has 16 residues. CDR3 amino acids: CASSQGLAGAFYEQYF. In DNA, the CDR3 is TGCGCCAGCAGCCAAGGACTAGCGGGGGCCTTCTACGAGCAGTACTTC.

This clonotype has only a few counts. In nucleotides, the CDR3 is TGTGCCAGCAGTTTACAGGGGGCATACGGGTATGGCTACACCTTC. Amino acid sequence: CASSLQGAYGYGYTF. The V and J genes are TRBV12-3 or TRBV12-4 and TRBJ1-2; 8 positions agree with TRBD1. This CDR3 region has 15 residues. Unmatched junction bases numbered 7, after V lost 2 bases and J lost 5 bases.

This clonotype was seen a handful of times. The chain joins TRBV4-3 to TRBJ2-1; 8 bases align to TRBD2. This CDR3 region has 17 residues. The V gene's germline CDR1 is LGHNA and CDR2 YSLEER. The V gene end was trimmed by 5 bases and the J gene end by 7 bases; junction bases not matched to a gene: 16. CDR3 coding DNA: TGCGCCAGCAGCTCCCGACTAGCGCGAGACGTGGGGAATGAGCAGTTCTTC. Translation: CASSSRLARDVGNEQFF.

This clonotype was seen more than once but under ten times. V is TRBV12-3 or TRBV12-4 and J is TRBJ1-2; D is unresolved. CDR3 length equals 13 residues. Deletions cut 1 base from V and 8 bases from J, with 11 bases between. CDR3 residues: CASSLGRPLGYTF. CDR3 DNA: TGTGCCAGCAGTTTAGGCAGACCACTCGGCTACACCTTC.

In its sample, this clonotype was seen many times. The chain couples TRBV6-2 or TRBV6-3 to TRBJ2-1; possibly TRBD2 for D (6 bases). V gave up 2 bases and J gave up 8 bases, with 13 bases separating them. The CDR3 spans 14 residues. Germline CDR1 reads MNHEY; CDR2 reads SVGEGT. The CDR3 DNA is TGTGCCAGCAGTTACGCGACTAGTTCCCATGAGCAGTTCTTC. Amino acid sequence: CASSYATSSHEQFF.

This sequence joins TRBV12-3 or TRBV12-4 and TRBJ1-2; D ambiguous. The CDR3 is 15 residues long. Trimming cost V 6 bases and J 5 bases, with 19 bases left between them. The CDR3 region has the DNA TGTGCCAGCAGCCCCCCGCGGGGAAGAGGGTATGGCTACACCTTC. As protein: CASSPPRGRGYGYTF.

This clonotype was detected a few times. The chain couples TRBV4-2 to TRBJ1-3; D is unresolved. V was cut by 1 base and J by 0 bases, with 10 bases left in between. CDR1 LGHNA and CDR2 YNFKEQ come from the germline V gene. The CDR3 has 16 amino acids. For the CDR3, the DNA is TGTGCCAGCAGCCAAGGGGCCCGGGCCTCTGGAAACACCATATATTTT. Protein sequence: CASSQGARASGNTIYF.

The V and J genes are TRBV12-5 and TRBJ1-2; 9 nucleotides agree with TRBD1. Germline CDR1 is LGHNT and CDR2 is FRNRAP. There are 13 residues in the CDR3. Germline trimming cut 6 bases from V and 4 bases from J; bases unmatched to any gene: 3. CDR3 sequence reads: CASGKGQGYGYTF. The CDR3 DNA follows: TGTGCTAGTGGAAAGGGACAGGGCTATGGCTACACCTTC. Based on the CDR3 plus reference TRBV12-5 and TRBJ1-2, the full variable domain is DARVTQTPRHKVTEMGQEVTMRCQPILGHNTVFWYRQTMMQGLELLAYFRNRAPLDDSGMPKDRFSAEMPDATLATLKIQPSEPRDSAVYFCASGKGQGYGYTFGSGTRLTVV.

The CDR3 region is CASSLSLGLGSLNSPLHF. CDR3 DNA sequence: TGTGCCAGCAGTTTGTCTCTGGGTTTAGGAAGTCTTAATTCACCCCTCCACTTT. The chain combines TRBV28 with TRBJ1-6; D remains ambiguous. The CDR3 runs to 18 residues. Per germline, CDR1 MDHEN and CDR2 SYDVKM. The V end lost 3 bases, the J end lost 6 bases, and 21 bases lay between the germline ends.

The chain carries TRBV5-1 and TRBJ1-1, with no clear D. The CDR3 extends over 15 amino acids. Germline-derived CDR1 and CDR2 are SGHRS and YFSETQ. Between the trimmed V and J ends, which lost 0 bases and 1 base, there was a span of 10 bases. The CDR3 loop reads CASSLAAYSNTEAFF. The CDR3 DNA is TGCGCCAGCAGCTTGGCAGCATATTCGAACACTGAAGCTTTCTTT.

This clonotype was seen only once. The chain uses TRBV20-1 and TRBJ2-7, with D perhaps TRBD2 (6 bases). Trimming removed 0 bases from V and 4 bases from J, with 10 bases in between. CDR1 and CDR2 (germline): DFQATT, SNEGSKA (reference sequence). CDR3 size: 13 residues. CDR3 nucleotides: TGCAGTGCTAGAGATGAGGGGAGGTACGAGCAGTACTTC. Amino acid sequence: CSARDEGRYEQYF.

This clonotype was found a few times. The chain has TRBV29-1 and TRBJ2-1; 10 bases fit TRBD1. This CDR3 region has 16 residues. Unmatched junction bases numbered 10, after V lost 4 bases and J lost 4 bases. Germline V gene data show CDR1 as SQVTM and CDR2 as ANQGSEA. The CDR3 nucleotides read TGCAGCGTTGTTTCGGGGGGGACAGGGGCGTACAATGAGCAGTTCTTC. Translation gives CSVVSGGTGAYNEQFF.

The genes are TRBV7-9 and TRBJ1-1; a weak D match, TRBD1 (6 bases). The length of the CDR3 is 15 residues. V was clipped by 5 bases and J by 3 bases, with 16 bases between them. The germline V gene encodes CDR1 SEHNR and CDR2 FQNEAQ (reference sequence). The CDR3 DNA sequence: TGTGCCAGCAGCCCCCTAGACAGGATAGACACTGAAGCTTTCTTT. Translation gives CASSPLDRIDTEAFF.

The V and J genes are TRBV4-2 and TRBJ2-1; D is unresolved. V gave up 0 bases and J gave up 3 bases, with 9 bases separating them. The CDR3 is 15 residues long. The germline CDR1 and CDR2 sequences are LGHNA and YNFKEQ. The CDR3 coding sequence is TGTGCCAGCAGCCAAGATCGGACCCTCTACAATGAGCAGTTCTTC. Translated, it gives CASSQDRTLYNEQFF.

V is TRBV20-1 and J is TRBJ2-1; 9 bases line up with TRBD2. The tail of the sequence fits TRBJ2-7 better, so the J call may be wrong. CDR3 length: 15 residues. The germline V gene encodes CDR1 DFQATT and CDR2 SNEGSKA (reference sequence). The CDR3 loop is CSASTAGGKYYEQYF. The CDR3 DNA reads TGCAGTGCTAGTACAGCGGGGGGAAAGTACTACGAGCAGTACTTC.

The CDR3, as DNA: TGTGCCAGCACCATTTTCGGACTAGCGGGGGCAGATACGCAGTATTTT. Its protein product is CASTIFGLAGADTQYF. The rearrangement uses TRBV12-3 or TRBV12-4 and TRBJ2-3, with 13 bases aligning to TRBD2. Trimming removed 7 bases from V and 4 bases from J; junction bases left unmatched: 8. The CDR3 has 16 residues.